Presented here are 3 T cell receptor beta chains from one specimen sequenced in a study of immune evolution from preneoplasia to lung adenocarcinoma. The method was immunoSEQ multiplex PCR; TCRdb's version includes in-frame clones alone and lacks a portion of them. The sample includes 3,000 to 4,000 clones, 45% to 55% of them seen just once. The sample was FFPE normal lung tissue adjacent to the tumor. Receptor source: a person aged 45-60 years with lung adenocarcinoma.

This clone was picked up a small number of times. V usage is TRBV1 and J usage is TRBJ2-5; the table assigns TRBD2, which was not confirmed against the DNA. TRBV1 constitutes a pseudogene. This CDR3 has 13 residues. Here the CDR3 reads CSTAGAGEETQYF. CDR3 bases: TGCTCAACAGCGGGAGCCGGGGAAGAGACCCAGTACTTC.

The chain uses TRBV28 and TRBJ1-1, with a weak D call TRBD1 (5 bases). Germline CDR1 and CDR2: MDHEN and SYDVKM. The CDR3 sequence is 14 residues long. Trimming took off 6 bases at V and 2 bases at J, with 13 bases between the two ends. CDR3 coding DNA: TGTGCCAGCAGACCGGACACAAAAAACACTGAAGCTTTCTTT. Encoded protein: CASRPDTKNTEAFF. The full variable domain, in which reference TRBV28 and TRBJ1-1 provide the parts outside the CDR3, is DVKVTQSSRYLVKRTGEKVFLECVQDMDHENMFWYRQDPGLGLRLIYFSYDVKMKEKGDIPEGYSVSREKKERFSLILESASTNQTSMYLCASRPDTKNTEAFFGQGTRLTVV.

Worth noting for this clone: One end of the junction is discordant with germline, which a read error may explain. The chain is built from TRBV6-4 and TRBJ1-2, with 7 bases matching TRBD1. The CDR3 length is 15 residues. Germline V lookup: CDR1 MRHNA, CDR2 SNTAGT. The CDR3 region has the DNA TGTGCCAGCAGTGACTCACAAGGGGACAGCAGGATCTTGGCCTTC. This sequence encodes CASSDSQGDSRILAF.